This T cell receptor beta chain stems from a study of blood T cell repertoires in COVID-19. Looking at the study overall: The United States, Italy and Spain provided the acute and convalescent COVID-19 samples. PBMCs, B-cell-depleted T cells, or T cells were the source of the cDNA or gDNA that made up the material.

Per the germline V gene, CDR1 is SNHLY and CDR2 is FYNNEI. V lost 7 bases and J 6 bases, leaving 13 bases between the germline ends. The CDR3 loop spans 13 amino acids. Profiling relied on immunoSEQ multiplex PCR, and the TCRdb table lists in-frame clones only, not all of them. Here the sample spans under 200,000 clones, around 80% being singletons. This receptor was obtained from a man between 65 and 79 years old with active or convalescent COVID-19. The chain uses TRBV2 and TRBJ2-1; D is unresolved. The sample was peripheral blood. The CDR3 region has the DNA TGTGCCAGCACCTCCCAGGCAGGCAATGAGCAGTTCTTC. This translates into CASTSQAGNEQFF.